The source of this TCR beta chain is a study of blood T cells in healthy people across ages. PCR was performed a second time for roughly 7 to 11 cycles using a sample-barcoded 5' primer and a J-beta primer mix. TCRdb re-called the 5' RACE reads with MiXCR, one entry per CDR3 protein. This sample carries more than 700,000 distinct CDR3 sequences, about 48% of them seen once, and the ten largest clones take under 50%. The sample providers were healthy Caucasian people from Russia, aged roughly 6 to 90. The CDR3 totals 15 residues. Trimming took off 1 base at V and 2 bases at J, with 12 bases between the two ends. Germline V gives CDR1 GTSNPN, CDR2 SVGIG (reference sequence).

The specimen was blood. The sequence was obtained from a man at least 80 years old in good health. The rearrangement joins TRBV30 to TRBJ2-4; D ambiguous. This CDR3 is CAWSAGQRSKNIQYF. In DNA, the CDR3 is TGTGCCTGGAGTGCAGGCCAGAGGTCCAAAAACATTCAGTACTTC.